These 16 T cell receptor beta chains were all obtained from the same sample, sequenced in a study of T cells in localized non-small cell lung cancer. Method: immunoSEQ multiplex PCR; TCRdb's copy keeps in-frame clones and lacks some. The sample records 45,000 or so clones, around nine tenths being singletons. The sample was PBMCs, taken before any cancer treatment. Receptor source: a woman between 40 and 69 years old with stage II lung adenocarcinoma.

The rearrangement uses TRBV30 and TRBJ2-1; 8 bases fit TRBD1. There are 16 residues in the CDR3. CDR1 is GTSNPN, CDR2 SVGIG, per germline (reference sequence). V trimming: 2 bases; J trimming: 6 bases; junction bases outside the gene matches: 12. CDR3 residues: CAWSLWTGPLGNEQFF. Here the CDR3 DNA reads TGTGCCTGGAGTCTTTGGACAGGGCCCTTAGGCAATGAGCAGTTCTTC.

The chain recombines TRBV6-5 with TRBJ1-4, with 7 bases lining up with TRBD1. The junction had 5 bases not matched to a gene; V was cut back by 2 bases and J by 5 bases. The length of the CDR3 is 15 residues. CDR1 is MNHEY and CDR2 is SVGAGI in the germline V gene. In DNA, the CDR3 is TGTGCCAGCAGTTACGGTGGACAGGACAATGAAAAACTGTTTTTT. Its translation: CASSYGGQDNEKLFF.

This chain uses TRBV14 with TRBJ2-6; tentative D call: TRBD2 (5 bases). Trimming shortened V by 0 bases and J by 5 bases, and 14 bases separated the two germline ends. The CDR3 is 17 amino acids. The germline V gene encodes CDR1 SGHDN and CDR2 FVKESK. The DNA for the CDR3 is TGTGCCAGCAGCCAAGATTTAGGCACGGGATGGGCCAACGTCCTGACTTTC. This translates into CASSQDLGTGWANVLTF.

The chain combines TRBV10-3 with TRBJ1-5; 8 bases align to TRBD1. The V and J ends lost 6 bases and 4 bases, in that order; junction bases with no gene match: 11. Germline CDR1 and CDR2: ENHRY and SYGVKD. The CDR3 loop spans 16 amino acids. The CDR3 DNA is TGTGCCATCAGCGACGGACAGGGAGTTAGAAATCAGCCCCAGCATTTT. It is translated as CAISDGQGVRNQPQHF.

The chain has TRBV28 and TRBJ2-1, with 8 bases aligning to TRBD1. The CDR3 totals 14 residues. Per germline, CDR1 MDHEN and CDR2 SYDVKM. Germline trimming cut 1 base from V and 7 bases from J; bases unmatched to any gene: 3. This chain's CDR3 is CASSLSDRGNEQFF. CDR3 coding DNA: TGTGCCAGCAGTTTATCCGACAGGGGTAATGAGCAGTTCTTC.

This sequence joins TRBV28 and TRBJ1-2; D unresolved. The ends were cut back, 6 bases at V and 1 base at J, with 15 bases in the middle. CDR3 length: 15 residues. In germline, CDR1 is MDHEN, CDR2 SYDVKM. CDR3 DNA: TGTGCCAGCAGCGTGAGACCGGGGTTTAACTATGGCTACACCTTC. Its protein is CASSVRPGFNYGYTF.

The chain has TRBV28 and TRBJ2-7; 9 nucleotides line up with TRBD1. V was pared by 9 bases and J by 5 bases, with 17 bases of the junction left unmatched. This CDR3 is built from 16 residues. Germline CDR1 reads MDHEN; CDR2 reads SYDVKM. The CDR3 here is CASRTGSGTGSNEQYF. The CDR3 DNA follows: TGTGCCAGTAGGACCGGGTCGGGGACAGGGAGTAACGAGCAGTACTTC.

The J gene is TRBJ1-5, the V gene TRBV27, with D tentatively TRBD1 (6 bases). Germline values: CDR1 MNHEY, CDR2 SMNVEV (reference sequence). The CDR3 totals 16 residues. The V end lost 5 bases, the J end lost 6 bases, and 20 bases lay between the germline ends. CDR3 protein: CASSTVQGGVGQPQHF. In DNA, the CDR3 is TGTGCCAGCAGTACTGTACAGGGAGGGGTCGGTCAGCCCCAGCATTTT.

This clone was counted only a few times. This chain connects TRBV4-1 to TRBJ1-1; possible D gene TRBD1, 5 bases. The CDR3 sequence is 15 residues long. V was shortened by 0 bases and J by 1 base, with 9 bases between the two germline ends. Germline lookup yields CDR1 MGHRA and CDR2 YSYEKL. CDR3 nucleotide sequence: TGCGCCAGCAGCCAAGACACAGGTCGGAACACTGAAGCTTTCTTT. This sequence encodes CASSQDTGRNTEAFF.

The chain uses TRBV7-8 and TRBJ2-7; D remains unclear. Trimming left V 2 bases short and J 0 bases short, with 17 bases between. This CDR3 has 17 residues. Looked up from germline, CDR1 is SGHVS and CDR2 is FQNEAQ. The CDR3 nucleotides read TGTGCCAGCAGCTTACAAGCAAGTGGATCGAGCTCCTACGAGCAGTACTTC. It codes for CASSLQASGSSSYEQYF.

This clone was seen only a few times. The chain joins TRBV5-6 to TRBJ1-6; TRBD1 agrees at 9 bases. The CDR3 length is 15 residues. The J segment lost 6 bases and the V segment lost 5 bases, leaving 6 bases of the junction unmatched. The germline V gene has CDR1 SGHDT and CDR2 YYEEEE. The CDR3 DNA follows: TGTGCCAGCAGTTTCGGGACAGGGACTAATTCACCCCTCCACTTT. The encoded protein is CASSFGTGTNSPLHF.

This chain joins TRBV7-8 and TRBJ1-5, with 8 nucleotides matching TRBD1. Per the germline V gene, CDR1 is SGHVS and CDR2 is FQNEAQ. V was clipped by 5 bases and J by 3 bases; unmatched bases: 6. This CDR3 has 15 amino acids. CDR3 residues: CASSPGQAPNQPQHF. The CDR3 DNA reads TGTGCCAGCAGCCCGGGACAGGCCCCCAATCAGCCCCAGCATTTT.

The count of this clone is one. This chain's CDR3 is CASTRGTTGDTQYF. CDR3 sequence (DNA): TGTGCCAGCACCAGGGGGACGACTGGAGATACGCAGTATTTT. The chain recombines TRBV19 with TRBJ2-3; TRBD1 matches 7 bases. Germline loops: CDR1 LNHDA, CDR2 SQIVND (reference sequence). CDR3 length: 14 residues. Losses at the gene ends were 9 bases for V and 5 bases for J; bases not matched to a gene: 11.

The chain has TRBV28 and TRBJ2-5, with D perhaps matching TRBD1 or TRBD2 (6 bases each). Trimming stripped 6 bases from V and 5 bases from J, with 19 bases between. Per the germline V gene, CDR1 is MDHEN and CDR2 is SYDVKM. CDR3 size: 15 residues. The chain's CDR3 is CASSQPLGGTETQYF. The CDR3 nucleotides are TGTGCCAGCAGCCAACCCTTAGGGGGGACGGAGACCCAGTACTTC. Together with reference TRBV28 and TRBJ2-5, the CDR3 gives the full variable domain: DVKVTQSSRYLVKRTGEKVFLECVQDMDHENMFWYRQDPGLGLRLIYFSYDVKMKEKGDIPEGYSVSREKKERFSLILESASTNQTSMYLCASSQPLGGTETQYFGPGTRLLVL.

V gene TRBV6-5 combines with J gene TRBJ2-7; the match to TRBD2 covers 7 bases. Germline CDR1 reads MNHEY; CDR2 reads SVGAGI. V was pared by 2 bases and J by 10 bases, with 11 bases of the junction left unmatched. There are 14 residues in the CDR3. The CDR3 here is CASSYGRGVYGQYF. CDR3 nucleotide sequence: TGTGCCAGCAGTTACGGTCGGGGGGTGTATGGACAGTACTTC.

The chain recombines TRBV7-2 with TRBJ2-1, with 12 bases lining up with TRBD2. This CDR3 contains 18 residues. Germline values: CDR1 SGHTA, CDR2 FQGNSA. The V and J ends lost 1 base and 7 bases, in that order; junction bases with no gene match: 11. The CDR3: CASSLDPPLAGGWNEQFF. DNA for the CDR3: TGTGCCAGCAGCTTAGATCCCCCACTAGCGGGAGGATGGAATGAGCAGTTCTTC.